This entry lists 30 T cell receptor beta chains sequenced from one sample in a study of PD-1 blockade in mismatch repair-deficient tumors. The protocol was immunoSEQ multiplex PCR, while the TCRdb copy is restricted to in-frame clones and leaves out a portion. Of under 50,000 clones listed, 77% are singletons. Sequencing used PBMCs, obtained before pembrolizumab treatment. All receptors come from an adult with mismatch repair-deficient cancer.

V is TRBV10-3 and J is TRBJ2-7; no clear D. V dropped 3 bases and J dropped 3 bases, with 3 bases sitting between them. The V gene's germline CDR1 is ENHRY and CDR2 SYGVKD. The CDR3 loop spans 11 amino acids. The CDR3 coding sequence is TGTGCCATCAGTGAAGACTACGAGCAGTACTTC. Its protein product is CAISEDYEQYF.

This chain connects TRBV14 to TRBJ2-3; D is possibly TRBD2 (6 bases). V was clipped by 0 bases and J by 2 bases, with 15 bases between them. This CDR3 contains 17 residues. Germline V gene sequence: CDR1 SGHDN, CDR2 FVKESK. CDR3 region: CASSQDRGTSYTDTQYF. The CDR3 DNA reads TGTGCCAGCAGCCAAGATCGAGGGACTTCCTACACAGATACGCAGTATTTT.

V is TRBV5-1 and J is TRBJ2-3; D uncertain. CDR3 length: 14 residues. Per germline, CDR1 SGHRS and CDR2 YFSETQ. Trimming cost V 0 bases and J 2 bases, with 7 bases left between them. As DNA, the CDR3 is TGCGCCAGCAGCTTGGGGGCATACACAGATACGCAGTATTTT. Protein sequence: CASSLGAYTDTQYF.

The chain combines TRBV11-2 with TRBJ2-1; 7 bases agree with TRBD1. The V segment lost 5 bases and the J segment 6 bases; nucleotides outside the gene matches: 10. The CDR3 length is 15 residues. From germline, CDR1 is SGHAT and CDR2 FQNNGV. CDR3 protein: CASSTGQVVLNEQFF. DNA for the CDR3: TGTGCCAGCAGCACTGGACAGGTTGTCCTCAATGAGCAGTTCTTC. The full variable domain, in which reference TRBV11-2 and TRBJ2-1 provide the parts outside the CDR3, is EAGVAQSPRYKIIEKRQSVAFWCNPISGHATLYWYQQILGQGPKLLIQFQNNGVVDDSQLPKDRFSAERLKGVDSTLKIQPAKLEDSAVYLCASSTGQVVLNEQFFGPGTRLTVL.

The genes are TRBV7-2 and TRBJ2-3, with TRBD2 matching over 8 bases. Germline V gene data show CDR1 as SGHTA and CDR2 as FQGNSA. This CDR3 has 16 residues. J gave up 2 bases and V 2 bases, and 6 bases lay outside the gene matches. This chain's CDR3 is CASSLSASGYTDTQYF. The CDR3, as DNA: TGTGCCAGCAGCTTATCGGCTAGCGGGTACACAGATACGCAGTATTTT.

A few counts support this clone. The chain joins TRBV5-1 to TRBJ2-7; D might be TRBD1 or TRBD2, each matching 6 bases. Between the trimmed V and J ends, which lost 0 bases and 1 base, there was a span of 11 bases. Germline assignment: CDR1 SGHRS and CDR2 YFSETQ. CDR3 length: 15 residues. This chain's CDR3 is CASSLEGGWSYEQYF. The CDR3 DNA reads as TGCGCCAGCAGCTTGGAAGGGGGGTGGTCCTACGAGCAGTACTTC.

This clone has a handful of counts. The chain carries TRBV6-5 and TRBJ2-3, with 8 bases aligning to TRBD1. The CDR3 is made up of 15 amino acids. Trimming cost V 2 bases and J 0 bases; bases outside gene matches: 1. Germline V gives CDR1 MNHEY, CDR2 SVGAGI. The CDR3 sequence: CASSYRDRSTDTQYF. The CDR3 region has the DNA TGTGCCAGCAGTTACCGGGACAGGAGCACAGATACGCAGTATTTT.

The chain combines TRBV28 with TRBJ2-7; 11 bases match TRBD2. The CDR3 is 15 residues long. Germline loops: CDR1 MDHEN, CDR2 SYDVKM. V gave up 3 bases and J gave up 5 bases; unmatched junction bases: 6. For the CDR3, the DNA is TGTGCCAGCAGTTTGTTTACTAGCGGGAGCCACGAGCAGTACTTC. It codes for CASSLFTSGSHEQYF.

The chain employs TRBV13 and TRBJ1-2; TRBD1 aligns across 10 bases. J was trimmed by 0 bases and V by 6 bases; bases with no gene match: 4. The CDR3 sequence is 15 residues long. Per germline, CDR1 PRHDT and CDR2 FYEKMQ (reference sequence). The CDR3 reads CASSSGQGANYGYTF. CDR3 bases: TGTGCCAGCAGTTCCGGACAGGGGGCTAACTATGGCTACACCTTC.

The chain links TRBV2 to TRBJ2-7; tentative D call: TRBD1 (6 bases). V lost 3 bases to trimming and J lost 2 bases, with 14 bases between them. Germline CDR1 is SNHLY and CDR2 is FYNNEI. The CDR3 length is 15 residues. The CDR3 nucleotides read TGTGCCAGCAGTGATTTGGGGGCTCCCACCTACGAGCAGTACTTC. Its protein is CASSDLGAPTYEQYF.

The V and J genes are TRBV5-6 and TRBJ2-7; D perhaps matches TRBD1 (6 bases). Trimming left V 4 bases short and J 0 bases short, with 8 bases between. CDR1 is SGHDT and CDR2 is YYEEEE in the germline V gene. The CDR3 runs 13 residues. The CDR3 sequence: CASSRDISYEQYF. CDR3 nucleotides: TGTGCCAGCAGCCGGGACATCTCCTACGAGCAGTACTTC.

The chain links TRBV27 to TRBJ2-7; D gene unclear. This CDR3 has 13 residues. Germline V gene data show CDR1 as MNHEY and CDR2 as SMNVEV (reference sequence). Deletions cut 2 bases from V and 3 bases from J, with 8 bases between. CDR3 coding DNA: TGTGCCAGCAGTTTAACGAAAAACTACGAGCAGTACTTC. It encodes CASSLTKNYEQYF.

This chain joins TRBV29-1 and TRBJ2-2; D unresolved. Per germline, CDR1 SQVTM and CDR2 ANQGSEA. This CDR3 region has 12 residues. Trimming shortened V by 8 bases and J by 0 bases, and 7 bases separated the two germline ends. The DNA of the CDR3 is TGCAGCACGGATACGAACACCGGGGAGCTGTTTTTT. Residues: CSTDTNTGELFF.

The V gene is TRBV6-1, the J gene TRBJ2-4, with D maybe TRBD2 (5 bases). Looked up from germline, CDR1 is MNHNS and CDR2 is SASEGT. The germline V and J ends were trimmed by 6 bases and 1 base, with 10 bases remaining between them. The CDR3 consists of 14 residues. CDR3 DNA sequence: TGTGCCAGCAGGGCGGGCCCGGCCAAAAACATTCAGTACTTC. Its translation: CASRAGPAKNIQYF.

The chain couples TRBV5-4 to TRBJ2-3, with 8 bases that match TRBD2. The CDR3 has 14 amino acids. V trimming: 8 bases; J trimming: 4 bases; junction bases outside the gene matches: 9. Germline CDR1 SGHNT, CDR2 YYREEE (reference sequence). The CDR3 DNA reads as TGTGCCAGTTCTAGGGCGGGAGGTGCAGATACGCAGTATTTT. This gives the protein CASSRAGGADTQYF.

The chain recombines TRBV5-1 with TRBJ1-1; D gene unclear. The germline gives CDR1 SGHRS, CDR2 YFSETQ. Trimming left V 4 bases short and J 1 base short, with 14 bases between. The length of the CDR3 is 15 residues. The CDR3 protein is CASSPEYSRNTEAFF. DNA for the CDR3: TGCGCCAGCAGCCCAGAATACTCCAGGAACACTGAAGCTTTCTTT.

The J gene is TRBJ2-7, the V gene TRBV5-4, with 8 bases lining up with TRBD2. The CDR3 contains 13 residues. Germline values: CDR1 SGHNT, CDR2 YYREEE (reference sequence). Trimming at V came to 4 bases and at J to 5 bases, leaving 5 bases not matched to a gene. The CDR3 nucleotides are TGTGCCAGCAGCGAAAGCGGGAGTCACGAGCAGTACTTC. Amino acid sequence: CASSESGSHEQYF.

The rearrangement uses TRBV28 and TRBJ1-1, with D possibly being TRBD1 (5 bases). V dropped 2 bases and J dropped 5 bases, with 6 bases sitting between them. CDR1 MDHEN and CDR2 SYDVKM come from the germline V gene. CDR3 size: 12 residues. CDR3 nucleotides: TGTGCCAGCAGTTTAGGGGCAACTGAAGCTTTCTTT. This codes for CASSLGATEAFF.

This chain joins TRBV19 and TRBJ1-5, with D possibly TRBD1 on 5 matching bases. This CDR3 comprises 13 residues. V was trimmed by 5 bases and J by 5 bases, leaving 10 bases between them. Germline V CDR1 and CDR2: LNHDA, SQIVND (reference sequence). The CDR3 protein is CASSADSYQPQHF. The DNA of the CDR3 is TGTGCCAGTAGTGCCGACAGTTATCAGCCCCAGCATTTT.

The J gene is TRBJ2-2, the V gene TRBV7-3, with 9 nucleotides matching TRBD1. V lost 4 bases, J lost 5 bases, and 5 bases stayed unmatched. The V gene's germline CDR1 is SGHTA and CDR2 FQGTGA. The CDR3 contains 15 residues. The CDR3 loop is CASSSGTGNTGELFF. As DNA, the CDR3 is TGTGCCAGCAGCTCCGGGACAGGGAATACCGGGGAGCTGTTTTTT.

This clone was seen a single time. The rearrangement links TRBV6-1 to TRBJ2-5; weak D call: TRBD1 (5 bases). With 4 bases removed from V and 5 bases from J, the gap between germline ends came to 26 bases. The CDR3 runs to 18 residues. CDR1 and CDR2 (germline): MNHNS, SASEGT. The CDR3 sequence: CASSVNAAVGAGGETQYF. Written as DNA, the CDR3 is TGTGCCAGCAGTGTTAACGCTGCCGTTGGGGCAGGTGGGGAGACCCAGTACTTC.

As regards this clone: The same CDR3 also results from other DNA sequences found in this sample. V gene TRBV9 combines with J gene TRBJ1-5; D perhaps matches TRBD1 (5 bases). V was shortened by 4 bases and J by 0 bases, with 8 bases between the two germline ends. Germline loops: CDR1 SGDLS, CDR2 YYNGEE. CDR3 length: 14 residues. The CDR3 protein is CASSRGASNQPQHF. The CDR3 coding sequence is TGTGCCAGCAGCAGAGGGGCTAGCAATCAGCCCCAGCATTTT.

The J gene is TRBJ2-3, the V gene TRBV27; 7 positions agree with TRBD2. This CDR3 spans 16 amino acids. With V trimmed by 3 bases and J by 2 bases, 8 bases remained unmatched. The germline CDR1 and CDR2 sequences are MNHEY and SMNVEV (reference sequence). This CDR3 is CASSFGIAGNTDTQYF. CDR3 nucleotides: TGTGCCAGCAGTTTCGGGATAGCGGGCAACACAGATACGCAGTATTTT.

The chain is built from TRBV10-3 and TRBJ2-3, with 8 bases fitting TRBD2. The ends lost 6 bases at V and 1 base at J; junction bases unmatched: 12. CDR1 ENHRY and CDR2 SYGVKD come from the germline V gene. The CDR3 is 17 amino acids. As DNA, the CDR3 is TGTGCCATCAGGGGAGCCCAAGCGGGAGTGGGCACAGATACGCAGTATTTT. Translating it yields CAIRGAQAGVGTDTQYF.

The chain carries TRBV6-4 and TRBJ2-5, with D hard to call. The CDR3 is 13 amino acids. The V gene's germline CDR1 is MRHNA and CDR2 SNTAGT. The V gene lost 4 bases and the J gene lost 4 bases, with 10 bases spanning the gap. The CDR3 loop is CASSAEARETQYF. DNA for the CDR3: TGTGCCAGCAGTGCGGAAGCTAGAGAGACCCAGTACTTC.

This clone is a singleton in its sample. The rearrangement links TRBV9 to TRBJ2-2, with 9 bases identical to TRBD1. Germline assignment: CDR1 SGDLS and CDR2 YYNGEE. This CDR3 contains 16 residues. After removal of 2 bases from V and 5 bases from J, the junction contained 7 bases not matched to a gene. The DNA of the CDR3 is TGTGCCAGCAGCGTTCGACCGGGACAGGGAACCGGGGAGCTGTTTTTT. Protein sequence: CASSVRPGQGTGELFF.

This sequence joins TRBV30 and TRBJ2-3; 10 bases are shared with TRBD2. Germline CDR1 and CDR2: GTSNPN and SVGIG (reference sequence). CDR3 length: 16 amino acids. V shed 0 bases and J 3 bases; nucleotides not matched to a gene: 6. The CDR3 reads CAWSVPSGSITDTQYF. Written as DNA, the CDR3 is TGTGCCTGGAGTGTACCTAGCGGGAGTATAACAGATACGCAGTATTTT.

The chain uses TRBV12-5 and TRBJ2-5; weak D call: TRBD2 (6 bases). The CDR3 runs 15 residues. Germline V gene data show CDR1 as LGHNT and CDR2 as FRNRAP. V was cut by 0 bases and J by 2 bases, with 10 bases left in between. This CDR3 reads CASGLVHSGQETQYF. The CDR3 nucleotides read TGTGCTAGTGGTTTGGTACATAGCGGACAAGAGACCCAGTACTTC.

The CDR3 protein is CASSYFGTSYEQYF. CDR3 DNA sequence: TGTGCCAGCAGTTACTTCGGGACTAGCTACGAGCAGTACTTC. The chain combines TRBV6-5 with TRBJ2-7, with 8 bases identical to TRBD2. Germline CDR1 MNHEY, CDR2 SVGAGI. The J segment lost 3 bases and the V segment lost 1 base, leaving 2 bases of the junction unmatched. The CDR3 has 14 amino acids.

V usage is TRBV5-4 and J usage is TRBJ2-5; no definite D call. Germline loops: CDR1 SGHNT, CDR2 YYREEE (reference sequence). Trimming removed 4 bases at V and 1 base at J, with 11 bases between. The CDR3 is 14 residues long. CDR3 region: CASSQDAAQETQYF. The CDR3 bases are TGTGCCAGCAGCCAAGACGCGGCCCAAGAGACCCAGTACTTC.